In its sample, the clone carrying this T cell receptor beta chain was seen once. Its target is not known. Germline V gene lookup returns CDR1 DFQATT and CDR2 SNEGSKA (reference sequence). V lost 2 bases, J lost 7 bases, and 7 bases stayed unmatched. The CDR3 consists of 16 residues. This entry comes from a study of blood T cells in healthy people across ages. Russia was home to the donors, healthy Caucasian individuals aged about 6 to 90. Regarding the study as a whole: The recorded TCR beta diversity per million T cells decreased in a roughly linear manner with age.

Primers used in a second PCR of roughly 7 to 12 cycles were a sample-barcoded 5' primer and a J-beta primer mix. The authors tagged each cDNA molecule using a template-switch adaptor with 12 random nucleotides. A single record per CDR3 protein comes from TCRdb applying MiXCR to the 5' RACE reads. The table lists more than 700,000 distinct CDR3 sequences, less than 70% of them singletons. Sequences were obtained from blood. The chain recombines TRBV20-1 with TRBJ2-1; 14 bases fit TRBD2. The clonotype originates from a man of 80 years or more in good health. CDR3 region: CSARRLAGGPRNEQFF. The DNA for the CDR3 is TGCAGTGCTAGAAGACTAGCGGGAGGGCCGAGAAATGAGCAGTTCTTC.